These T cell receptor beta chains were read from a single sample in a study of technical replicates of blood from a few donors. The method was immunoSEQ multiplex PCR; TCRdb's version includes in-frame clones alone and lacks a portion of them. Of around 65,000 clones listed, about 87% are singletons. Sample: PBMCs. The receptors stem from a human donor in good health. Some clones in this sample may be carry-over from other donors' samples. Both conserved end residues are part of each CDR3. The D gene is left open where the match is weak. The size of a clone is reported for some rows only, either as once, few or many, or as a class for expanded clones.

TRBV7-9,.,TRBJ1-5,TRBD1,TGTGCCAGCAGCTTAGGGGACAGAGATAATCAGCCCCAGCATTTT,CASSLGDRDNQPQHF
TRBV29-1,once,TRBJ2-1,TRBD2,TGCAGCGTTGAGGGGGGGGTGGGCCAGGAGAATGAGCAGTTCTTC,CSVEGGVGQENEQFF
TRBV11-2,once,TRBJ2-5,TRBD1,TGTGCCAGCAGCTTAGGGTCCCCAGGGGGCCAAGAGACCCAGTACTTC,CASSLGSPGGQETQYF
TRBV15,.,TRBJ1-6,.,TGTGCCACCAGCCCTGCTCCGGGATCAGGATGGAATTCACCCCTCCACTTT,CATSPAPGSGWNSPLHF
TRBV4-3,once,TRBJ2-7,.,TGCGCCAGCAGCCAAGATCGGCTCCCCCAGGGGCTCTACGAGCAGTACTTC,CASSQDRLPQGLYEQYF
TRBV7-2,few,TRBJ2-2,TRBD1,TGTGCCAGCAGCCCCGACAGGGGGATCGGGGAGCTGTTTTTT,CASSPDRGIGELFF
TRBV11-3,.,TRBJ2-3,TRBD2,TGTGCCAGCAGCAAATCCAGCGGGAGGGCCGGCACAGATACGCAGTATTTT,CASSKSSGRAGTDTQYF
TRBV5-6,.,TRBJ2-4,.,TGTGCCAGCAGCAGGGGCCGTGGAAACATTCAGTACTTC,CASSRGRGNIQYF
TRBV7-9,.,TRBJ1-2,.,TGTGCCAGCAGCTTATTACAGGTTAACTATGGCTACACCTTC,CASSLLQVNYGYTF
TRBV5-6,.,TRBJ2-7,.,TGTGCCAGCAGCGGAGGATCCCAAAGGGAGCAGTACTTC,CASSGGSQREQYF
TRBV16,once,TRBJ1-6,.,TGTGCCAGCAGCCAATCATCCAGGGGTAATTCACCCCTCCACTTT,CASSQSSRGNSPLHF
TRBV7-8,.,TRBJ1-3,TRBD1,TGTGCCAGCAGCTCCGGGACAGGGATGGACACCATATATTTT,CASSSGTGMDTIYF
TRBV7-3,.,TRBJ2-7,TRBD2,TGTGCCAGCAGCCCCGGGGCGGCGGGAGATCACGAGCAGTACTTC,CASSPGAAGDHEQYF
TRBV4-1,.,TRBJ1-1,.,TGCGCCAGCAGCCAAGACAGATCGGACCGGGGAGACACTGAAGCTTTCTTT,CASSQDRSDRGDTEAFF
TRBV14,.,TRBJ1-5,.,TGTGCCAGCAGCTCCACCCCCTCCTGTCGGTACAGGCCCCAGCATTTT,CASSSTPSCRYRPQHF
TRBV4-2,.,TRBJ2-2,TRBD2,TGTGCCAGCAGCCAAGATGGAGTACTAGCGGTGAACACCGGGGAGCTGTTTTTT,CASSQDGVLAVNTGELFF
TRBV11-2,.,TRBJ1-2,TRBD1,TGTGCCAGCAGCTTAGATAGGGGGCTTGGCTACACCTTC,CASSLDRGLGYTF
TRBV7-9,large,TRBJ2-1,TRBD2,TGTGCCAGCAGCTACCGGAAAACTAGCGGGCGTAGCTCCTACAATGAGCAGTTCTTC,CASSYRKTSGRSSYNEQFF
TRBV2,.,TRBJ2-7,TRBD2,TGTGCCAGCAGGGAGGGACTAGCGGGGTACGAGCAGTACTTC,CASREGLAGYEQYF
TRBV28,few,TRBJ1-4,.,TGTGCCAGCAGTCTTGGGGGCTCCTTCGGGGAAAAACTGTTTTTT,CASSLGGSFGEKLFF
TRBV4-3,.,TRBJ1-4,.,TGCGCCAGCAGCCAAGAGACGGAGACTAATGAAAAACTGTTTTTT,CASSQETETNEKLFF
TRBV19,.,TRBJ1-1,TRBD1,TGTGCCAGTACCGGGACAGGGGCTATGAACACTGAAGCTTTCTTT,CASTGTGAMNTEAFF
TRBV7-9,.,TRBJ2-5,TRBD1,TGTGCCAGCAGCTATACCCCGGGACAGGGGAAAGAGACCCAGTACTTC,CASSYTPGQGKETQYF
TRBV10-2,once,TRBJ2-3,.,TGCGCCAGCAGGAGGACAGTCAGCACAGATACGCAGTATTTT,CASRRTVSTDTQYF
TRBV18,.,TRBJ2-1,.,TGTGCCAGCTCACCACTAGTGGAGGGTGAGCAGTTCTTC,CASSPLVEGEQFF
TRBV25-1,.,TRBJ1-4,TRBD1,TGTGCCACCAAACTCGAGGGGACAGAGGGAAAACTGTTTTTT,CATKLEGTEGKLFF
TRBV29-1,.,TRBJ2-4,TRBD2,TGCAGCGTAGGGCCCCGGGAGGACATTCAGTACTTC,CSVGPREDIQYF